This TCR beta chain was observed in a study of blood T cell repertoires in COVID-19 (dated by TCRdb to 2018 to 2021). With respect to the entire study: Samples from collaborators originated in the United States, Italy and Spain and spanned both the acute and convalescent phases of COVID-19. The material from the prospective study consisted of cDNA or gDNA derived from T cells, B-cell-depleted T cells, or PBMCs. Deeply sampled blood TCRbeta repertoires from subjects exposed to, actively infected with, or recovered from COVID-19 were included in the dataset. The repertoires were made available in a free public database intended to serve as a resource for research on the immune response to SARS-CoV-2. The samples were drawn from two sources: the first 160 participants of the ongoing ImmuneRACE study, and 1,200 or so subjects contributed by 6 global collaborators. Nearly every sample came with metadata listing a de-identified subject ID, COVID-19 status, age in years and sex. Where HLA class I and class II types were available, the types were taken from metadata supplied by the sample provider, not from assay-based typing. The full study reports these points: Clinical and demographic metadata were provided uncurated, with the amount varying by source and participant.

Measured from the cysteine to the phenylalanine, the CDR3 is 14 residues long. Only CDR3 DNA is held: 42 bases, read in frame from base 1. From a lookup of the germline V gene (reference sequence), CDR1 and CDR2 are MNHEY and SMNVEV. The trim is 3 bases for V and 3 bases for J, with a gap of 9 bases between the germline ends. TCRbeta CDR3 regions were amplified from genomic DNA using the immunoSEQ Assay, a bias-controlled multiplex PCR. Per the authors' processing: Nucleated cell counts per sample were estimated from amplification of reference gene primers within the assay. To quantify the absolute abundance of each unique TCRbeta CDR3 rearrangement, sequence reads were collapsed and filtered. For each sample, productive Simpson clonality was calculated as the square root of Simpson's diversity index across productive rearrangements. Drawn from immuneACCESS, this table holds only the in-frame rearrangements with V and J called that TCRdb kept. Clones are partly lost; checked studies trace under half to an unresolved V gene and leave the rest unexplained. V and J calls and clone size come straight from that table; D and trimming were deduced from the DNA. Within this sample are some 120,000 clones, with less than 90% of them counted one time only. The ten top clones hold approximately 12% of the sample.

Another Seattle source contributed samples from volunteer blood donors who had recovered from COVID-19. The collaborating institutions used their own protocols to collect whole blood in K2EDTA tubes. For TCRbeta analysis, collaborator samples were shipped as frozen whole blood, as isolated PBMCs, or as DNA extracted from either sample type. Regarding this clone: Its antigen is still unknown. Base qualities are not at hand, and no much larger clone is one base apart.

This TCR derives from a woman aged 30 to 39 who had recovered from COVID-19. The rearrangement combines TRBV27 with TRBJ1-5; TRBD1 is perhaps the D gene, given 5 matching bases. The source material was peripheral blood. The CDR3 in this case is CASSFAGHNQPQHF. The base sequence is TGTGCCAGCAGTTTCGCGGGGCACAATCAGCCCCAGCATTTT.